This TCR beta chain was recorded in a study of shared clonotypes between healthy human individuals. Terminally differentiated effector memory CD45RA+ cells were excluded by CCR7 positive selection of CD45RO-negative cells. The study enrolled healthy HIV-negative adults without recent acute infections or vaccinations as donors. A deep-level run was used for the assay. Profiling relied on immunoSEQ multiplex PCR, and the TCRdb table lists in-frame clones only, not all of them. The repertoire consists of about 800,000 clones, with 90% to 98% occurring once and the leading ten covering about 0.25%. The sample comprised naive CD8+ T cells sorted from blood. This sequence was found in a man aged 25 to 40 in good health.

This chain's CDR3 is CASSLLRDSQETQYF. The CDR3 DNA is TGTGCCAGCAGTTTACTGCGGGACAGTCAAGAGACCCAGTACTTC. The V and J genes are TRBV27 and TRBJ2-5; tentative D call: TRBD1 (7 bases). V was pared by 2 bases and J by 2 bases, with 12 bases between. CDR1 is MNHEY, CDR2 SMNVEV, per germline (reference sequence). This CDR3 has 15 amino acids.